This T cell receptor (beta chain) derives from a study of shared clonotypes between healthy human individuals (dated by TCRdb to the early 2020s). Notes on the research overall: The cohort included three men and a couple of women between 18 and 49 years of age. For each donor, CD4 naive and CD4 memory were each run on three plates, CD8 naive on two plates, and CD8 memory on one plate. Blood TCR repertoires of roughly 5 healthy adults were deeply sequenced to estimate repertoire size and the extent of clonotype sharing between individuals. Libraries were prepared and TCR repertoires were sequenced by different laboratories using diverse techniques, in order to increase sequencing depth and limit assay-specific biases. Per donor, leukapheresis produced somewhere between about 0.94 and 9 billion PBMCs.

The donors were healthy, HIV-negative adults with no recently reported acute infections or vaccinations. Only Caucasian adults living in Nashville, Tennessee, USA were represented among the donors. CD4+ T cells were enriched through magnetic negative selection, after which naive cells were positively selected on CD45RA and the remaining negative fraction served as the memory subset. Blood was collected by leukapheresis, and PBMCs were isolated by Ficoll-Histopaque density gradient centrifugation and then cryopreserved in liquid nitrogen vapor phase. Purity and quantity of every magnetically sorted T cell population were checked by analytical flow cytometry. Genomic DNA was isolated from each sorted fraction and quantified by UV absorbance on a Nanodrop 2000c. CDR1 and CDR2 (SGHRS, YFSETQ) derive from the germline V gene. V has 4 bases trimmed and J has 2 bases trimmed; junction bases matching no gene number 5. The CDR3 goes from the cysteine to the phenylalanine over 15 residues. The read is trimmed to its CDR3 DNA, 45 bases read in frame from base 1.

In regard to this clone: It has no known antigen specificity. Base qualities are not at hand, and no much larger clone is one base apart. Other DNA sequences in this sample translate to the same CDR3.

General findings and caveats noted by the study authors: Only blood was sampled, and tissue TCR repertoires likely differ from those in blood. Naive subsets generally had larger estimated clonotype richness than memory subsets. Incomplete sequencing was indicated by rarefaction of sorted-subset datasets, despite the large sequencing depth. Pairwise subsampling indicated that sequencing depth was expected to affect the degree of clonotype sharing among donors. Sharing across four donors was observed for around 5% of naive CD4, 3.5% of naive CD8, 2.3% of memory CD4, and roughly 0.4% of memory CD8 clonotypes. Compared with non-shared clonotypes, clonotypes shared by all four sorted-subset donors had higher generation probabilities. The small number of donors limited the genetic and exposure-history diversity represented.

TCR CDR3 regions were amplified from genomic DNA by multiplex PCR using the deep immunoSEQ assay. For each cell subset, the extracted genomic DNA was distributed evenly across all wells of several immunoSEQ 96-well plates, and each plate served as one replicate. For sorted subsets, roughly 200 ng of genomic DNA, equivalent to around 30,000 T cell genomes, went into each replicate PCR. Purified libraries were measured with a Qubit 3.0 fluorometer, size-checked on a Bioanalyzer 2100, and measured again with the KAPA Library Quantification kit. Each immunoSEQ 96-well plate was sequenced on its own single-read 150-cycle Illumina NextSeq 550 flow cell. On the study's bioinformatics: The immunoSEQ output contained only junctional sequences without quality scores, so filtering could not match that applied to full-length reads. To assign V/J genes and CDR3, sequences were annotated against IMGT germline references using PyIR, a Python wrapper for IgBLAST v1.9. Reads were removed for weak V/J assignments (E-value above 1e-6), missing CDR3, stop codons, out-of-frame junctions, or ambiguous translated residues. A V3J clonotype was defined by an identical inferred V gene, J gene, and CDR3 amino acid sequence. Percentage overlap between repertoires was calculated by dividing the number of shared unique clonotypes by the size of the smaller repertoire. Three approaches were used to assess repertoire richness: RTK rarefaction, the Chao1 estimator, and Recon v2.1 estimates of unobserved clonotypes. OLGA was used to compute generation probabilities for all TCRbeta clonotypes that the gDNA method yielded from a few donors. TCRdb obtained this table from immuneACCESS and retained in-frame rearrangements with V and J assigned. These tables miss some clones; where compared with another copy, unresolved V genes account for less than half of the shortfall, and the remainder is unexplained. The V and J calls and clone size are taken from that table; D and trimming were inferred from the DNA. This sample comprises millions of clones, around 90% of them detected only once. The ten top clones hold over 0.12% of the sample.

This TCR was sampled from a man aged 18 to 29 in good health. Sequenced material: naive CD4+ T cells sorted from blood. Reading the label with the study, this specimen's cell subset or site is: CD45RA+ positively selected. This sequence uses TRBV5-1 and TRBJ1-5; 8 middle bases align to TRBD1. The bases read TGCGCCAGCAGCCCCGGACAGGGTGGCAATCAGCCCCAGCATTTT. This translates into CASSPGQGGNQPQHF.